This T cell receptor (beta chain) comes out of a study of graft-versus-host responses after intestinal transplantation. Across the study: Multivisceral, liver-intestinal, or isolated intestinal transplants were given to recipients. Following induction with anti-thymocyte globulin, all recipients were given tacrolimus and steroids for about three years.

Regarding the study as a whole: Recipient marrow showed GvH clones, some seen first in ileum or blood. Maximum circulating GvH clone levels tracked with early post-transplant HvG decreases.

Concerning this clone: No antigen is known for it.

This table comes from immunoSEQ multiplex PCR, and its TCRdb copy is limited to in-frame clones, with some not included. Of about 120,000 clones detected, roughly 95% appear once; the ten largest clones hold 0.4% to 0.55%. The clonotype was recovered from a human donor who received an intestinal transplant. The sequencing used unstimulated CD8+ T cells sorted from spleen or lymph node cells, collected before intestinal transplant.

The CDR3 region is CASSLDRGLPNEKLFF. The CDR3 coding sequence is TGTGCCAGCAGCTTAGACAGGGGGCTTCCTAATGAAAAACTGTTTTTT. The rearrangement joins TRBV7-9 to TRBJ1-4, with 9 nucleotides matching TRBD1. The length of the CDR3 is 16 residues. After removal of 1 base from V and 3 bases from J, the junction contained 3 bases not matched to a gene. Germline V CDR1 and CDR2: SEHNR, FQNEAQ (reference sequence).